This is a list of T cell receptor beta chains from one sample in a study of metastatic and nonmetastatic thyroid tumors. TCRdb re-called clones from the PCR reads using MiXCR. The sample includes around 45,000 clones, 16% of them seen just once. Sequencing was performed on blood. The origin of the receptors is a female donor with papillary thyroid cancer or a benign thyroid nodule (not recorded which). Some clones in this sample may be carry-over from other donors' samples. Both conserved end residues are part of each CDR3. Each record gives: clone size, V gene, CDR3 length, J gene, D gene, CDR3 DNA, CDR3 protein. The D gene is left open where the match is weak. Rows give clone size only sometimes, using once, few, many, or a class for an expanded clone.

clone size: many; V gene: TRBV4-1; CDR3 length: 20; J gene: TRBJ2-5; D gene: TRBD2; CDR3 DNA: TGCGCCAGCAGCCCCCTAACCGGGACTAGCGGGCACGAACCCCAAGAGACCCAGTACTTC; CDR3 protein: CASSPLTGTSGHEPQETQYF
clone size: many; V gene: TRBV19; CDR3 length: 18; J gene: TRBJ1-4; D gene: TRBD1; CDR3 DNA: TGTGCCAGTAGTACCCCATTAAGTAGGACAGGGGGTAATGAAAAACTGTTTTTT; CDR3 protein: CASSTPLSRTGGNEKLFF
clone size: many; V gene: TRBV10-3; CDR3 length: 16; J gene: TRBJ1-2; D gene: .; CDR3 DNA: TGTGCCATCAGTGATCCCGGGACTCCTGCTAACTATGGCTACACCTTC; CDR3 protein: CAISDPGTPANYGYTF
clone size: many; V gene: TRBV19; CDR3 length: 14; J gene: TRBJ2-7; D gene: .; CDR3 DNA: TGTGCCAGTAGTGCCCAGGGATCAGGCTACGAGCAGTACTTC; CDR3 protein: CASSAQGSGYEQYF
clone size: .; V gene: TRBV15; CDR3 length: 17; J gene: TRBJ2-7; D gene: TRBD2; CDR3 DNA: TGTGCCACCAGCATAGGGACTATCTGGAGCTTCCCCCTCGAGCAGTACTTC; CDR3 protein: CATSIGTIWSFPLEQYF
clone size: few; V gene: TRBV5-4; CDR3 length: 15; J gene: TRBJ2-1; D gene: .; CDR3 DNA: TGTGCCAGCAGCGCCGGAGGAGTAGGGTACAATGAGCAGTTCTTC; CDR3 protein: CASSAGGVGYNEQFF
clone size: many; V gene: TRBV5-1; CDR3 length: 19; J gene: TRBJ2-6; D gene: TRBD1; CDR3 DNA: TGCGCCAGCAGCCCGAGACAGGGGCCCACCATGTGGGGGGCCAACGTCCTGACTTTC; CDR3 protein: CASSPRQGPTMWGANVLTF
clone size: many; V gene: TRBV25-1; CDR3 length: 18; J gene: TRBJ1-2; D gene: TRBD1; CDR3 DNA: TGTGCCAGCAGTGAATATCGGACAGGGGTTGGGTCCGACTATGGCTACACCTTC; CDR3 protein: CASSEYRTGVGSDYGYTF
clone size: many; V gene: TRBV29-1; CDR3 length: 14; J gene: TRBJ2-1; D gene: .; CDR3 DNA: TGCAGCGGCCGTTTCGGGGGTAGCTACAATGAGCAGTTCTTC; CDR3 protein: CSGRFGGSYNEQFF
clone size: many; V gene: TRBV20-1; CDR3 length: 12; J gene: TRBJ1-4; D gene: .; CDR3 DNA: TGCAGTGCTAGAGAAGGAACAGCGAAACTGTTTTTT; CDR3 protein: CSAREGTAKLFF
clone size: few; V gene: TRBV2; CDR3 length: 15; J gene: TRBJ2-7; D gene: .; CDR3 DNA: TGTGCCAGCAGCCGCCTCCACGGGGAGATCTACGAGCAGTACTTT; CDR3 protein: CASSRLHGEIYEQYF
clone size: many; V gene: TRBV20-1; CDR3 length: 11; J gene: TRBJ2-5; D gene: .; CDR3 DNA: TGCAGTGCTAGATTCCAAGAGACCCAGTACTTC; CDR3 protein: CSARFQETQYF
clone size: medium-sized; V gene: TRBV27; CDR3 length: 15; J gene: TRBJ2-7; D gene: .; CDR3 DNA: TGTGCCAGCAGTTTTTCACTGGACGCCGTCTACGAGCAGTACTTC; CDR3 protein: CASSFSLDAVYEQYF
clone size: many; V gene: TRBV6-1; CDR3 length: 13; J gene: TRBJ1-5; D gene: .; CDR3 DNA: TGTGCCAGCAGTGGGGACTGGGGTCAGCCCCAGCATTTT; CDR3 protein: CASSGDWGQPQHF
clone size: many; V gene: TRBV7-2; CDR3 length: 15; J gene: TRBJ2-6; D gene: TRBD2; CDR3 DNA: TGTGCCAGCAGCTTGACTAGCACGGGGGCCAACGTCCTGACTTTC; CDR3 protein: CASSLTSTGANVLTF
clone size: few; V gene: TRBV9; CDR3 length: 15; J gene: TRBJ2-3; D gene: TRBD1; CDR3 DNA: TGTGCCAGCAGCGCCCACAGGGGAATCACAGATACGCAGTATTTT; CDR3 protein: CASSAHRGITDTQYF
clone size: .; V gene: TRBV24-1; CDR3 length: 13; J gene: TRBJ2-7; D gene: TRBD1; CDR3 DNA: TGTGCCACCAGTGAAGGGACAGACTCCGAGCAATACTTC; CDR3 protein: CATSEGTDSEQYF
clone size: few; V gene: TRBV6-5; CDR3 length: 12; J gene: TRBJ2-3; D gene: .; CDR3 DNA: TGTGCCAGCAGTTCTGGGAAGGATACGCAGTATTTT; CDR3 protein: CASSSGKDTQYF
clone size: .; V gene: TRBV3-1; CDR3 length: 14; J gene: TRBJ1-4; D gene: .; CDR3 DNA: TGTGCCAGCAGCCAACAACGGCTGAATGAAAAACTGTTTTTT; CDR3 protein: CASSQQRLNEKLFF
clone size: many; V gene: TRBV5-1; CDR3 length: 14; J gene: TRBJ2-5; D gene: TRBD2; CDR3 DNA: TGCGCCAGCAGCTTGGGGGAGGGCGGTCAGACCCAGTACTTC; CDR3 protein: CASSLGEGGQTQYF
clone size: many; V gene: TRBV4-1; CDR3 length: 15; J gene: TRBJ2-7; D gene: TRBD2; CDR3 DNA: TGCGCCAGCAGCCACCCGGGACTAGCGGGATACGAGCAGTACTTC; CDR3 protein: CASSHPGLAGYEQYF
clone size: many; V gene: TRBV11-3; CDR3 length: 16; J gene: TRBJ2-2; D gene: .; CDR3 DNA: TGTGCCAGCAGCCCCGGCGGCGGGATGGTCACCGGGGAGCTGTTTTTT; CDR3 protein: CASSPGGGMVTGELFF
clone size: few; V gene: TRBV6-2/TRBV6-3; CDR3 length: 15; J gene: TRBJ2-1; D gene: .; CDR3 DNA: TGTGCCAGCATCCAGGACTCTATCTCCTACAATGAGCAGTTCTTC; CDR3 protein: CASIQDSISYNEQFF
clone size: many; V gene: TRBV13; CDR3 length: 16; J gene: TRBJ2-1; D gene: TRBD2; CDR3 DNA: TGTGCCAGCAGCTTAATGGGACTAGCGCGCTACAATGAGCAGTTCTTC; CDR3 protein: CASSLMGLARYNEQFF
clone size: many; V gene: TRBV27; CDR3 length: 16; J gene: TRBJ2-7; D gene: TRBD2; CDR3 DNA: TGTGCCAGCCGATTTAGCGGGAGAGGGCAGAGTTACGAGCAGTACTTC; CDR3 protein: CASRFSGRGQSYEQYF
clone size: .; V gene: TRBV12-3/TRBV12-4; CDR3 length: 12; J gene: TRBJ2-7; D gene: .; CDR3 DNA: TGTGCCAGCAGCCCGAATCCCCGGGAGCAGTACTTC; CDR3 protein: CASSPNPREQYF
clone size: many; V gene: TRBV6-7; CDR3 length: 18; J gene: TRBJ2-1; D gene: .; CDR3 DNA: TGTGCCAGCAGTTACTCGCCGGGGGCCCAAAGCTCCTACAATGAGCAGTTCTTC; CDR3 protein: CASSYSPGAQSSYNEQFF